Listed here are 24 T cell receptor beta chains from one sample, sequenced in a study of T cell repertoires in cytomegalovirus infection. TCRdb independently ran MiXCR on the reads; one entry per CDR3 protein. The sample consists of a few hundred thousand distinct CDR3 sequences, about 18% of them appearing once. What was sequenced was CD8+ T cells from PBMCs. Every receptor here comes from a human donor in good health (CMV status not recorded). Some clones in this sample may be carry-over from other donors' samples.

V usage is TRBV19 and J usage is TRBJ1-2, with D possibly being TRBD1 (5 bases). V shed 7 bases and J shed 6 bases, with 12 bases lying between them. The germline V gene encodes CDR1 LNHDA and CDR2 SQIVND (reference sequence). This CDR3 region has 12 residues. CDR3 sequence: CASNLGTNGYTF. In DNA form, the CDR3 reads TGTGCCAGTAACCTTGGGACGAATGGCTACACCTTC.

A few counts support this clonotype. The germline gene is not matched at one end of the junction; a read error may be the cause. CDR3 nucleotides: TGTGCTAGCAGCTCCACGGACTCCGAAGATGAAGAGACCCAGTACTTC. Protein product: CASSSTDSEDEETQYF. This chain connects TRBV7-7 to TRBJ2-5; perhaps TRBD2 as D (5 bases). The CDR3 is 16 amino acids. Germline V gene sequence: CDR1 SSHAT, CDR2 FNYEAQ (reference sequence). Variable domain in full (rest from reference TRBV7-7 and TRBJ2-5): GAGVSQSPRYKVTKRGQDVTLRCDPISSHATLYWYQQALGQGPEFLTYFNYEAQPDKSGLPSDRFSAERPEGSISTLTIQRTEQRDSAMYRCASSSTDSEDEETQYFGPGTRLLVL.

This clonotype was observed at least ten times. This chain connects TRBV7-9 to TRBJ1-1; D call uncertain. The CDR3 is 12 amino acids. The germline V gene has CDR1 SEHNR and CDR2 FQNEAQ (reference sequence). Between the trimmed V and J ends, which lost 4 bases and 6 bases, there was a span of 9 bases. The CDR3 DNA follows: TGTGCCAGCAGCTCAGCGTTCGCTGAAGCTTTCTTT. Residues: CASSSAFAEAFF.

The chain joins TRBV20-1 to TRBJ2-1; D tentatively fits TRBD1 or TRBD2 (6 bases each). Trimming left V 0 bases short and J 0 bases short, with 12 bases between. CDR3 length equals 16 residues. CDR1 is DFQATT and CDR2 is SNEGSKA in the germline V gene (reference sequence). CDR3: CSARDGGLYSYNEQFF. CDR3 bases: TGCAGTGCTAGAGATGGGGGGCTATACTCCTACAATGAGCAGTTCTTC.

The table lists this clonotype with a few counts. CDR3 nucleotide sequence: TGTGCCAGCAGCTTCCCTAGCGGGATCCAAGAGACCCAGTACTTC. Translation gives CASSFPSGIQETQYF. V gene TRBV7-2 combines with J gene TRBJ2-5; 9 positions match TRBD2. Germline V CDR1 and CDR2: SGHTA, FQGNSA. The CDR3 covers 15 residues. V lost 3 bases, J lost 1 base, and 3 bases stayed unmatched.

There are many counts of this clonotype. V gene TRBV4-1 combines with J gene TRBJ1-6; D might be TRBD1 (5 bases). The CDR3 covers 13 residues. Germline V lookup: CDR1 MGHRA, CDR2 YSYEKL. Deletions cut 0 bases from V and 8 bases from J, with 5 bases between. This chain's CDR3 is CASSQEGDSPLHF. Here the CDR3 DNA reads TGCGCCAGCAGCCAAGAGGGGGATTCACCCCTCCACTTT.

This clonotype was picked up one time. A read error is possible here, since a much larger clone lies one base away. This chain connects TRBV7-8 to TRBJ2-7, with D tentatively TRBD1 (6 bases). CDR1 is SGHVS, CDR2 FQNEAQ, per germline. The CDR3 has 15 amino acids. The germline V and J ends were trimmed by 5 bases and 6 bases, with 20 bases remaining between them. The DNA for the CDR3 is TGTGCCAGCAGCGTGGGGGCTCGGAGTACTCCCGAGCAGTACTTC. Its translation: CASSVGARSTPEQYF.

At least ten counts were recorded for this clonotype. The chain combines TRBV7-8 with TRBJ1-2; no definite D call. The CDR3 has 14 residues. Germline CDR1 reads SGHVS; CDR2 reads FQNEAQ. With 3 bases removed from V and 1 base from J, the gap between germline ends came to 9 bases. CDR3 coding DNA: TGTGCCAGCAGCTTGACGGAATATAACTATGGCTACACCTTC. As protein: CASSLTEYNYGYTF.

This clonotype came up a few times. The V gene is TRBV6-2 or TRBV6-3, the J gene TRBJ2-1, with TRBD2 matching 8 bases. CDR3 size: 17 residues. The V gene's germline CDR1 is MNHEY and CDR2 SVGEGT. V lost 0 bases and J lost 7; bases outside the gene matches: 11. This chain's CDR3 is CASSYSPAGEGRNEQFF. The DNA for the CDR3 is TGTGCCAGCAGTTACTCCCCAGCGGGGGAAGGAAGAAATGAGCAGTTCTTC.

This clonotype was recorded at least ten times. V gene TRBV12-5 combines with J gene TRBJ2-5, with D perhaps matching TRBD2 (5 bases). The CDR3 totals 18 residues. With 3 bases removed from V and 5 bases from J, the gap between germline ends came to 25 bases. CDR1 is LGHNT, CDR2 FRNRAP, per germline. For the CDR3, the DNA is TGTGCTAGTGGTTTTGCTCCCAGTGTAGCCCCGGGCGGGGAGACCCAGTACTTC. It codes for CASGFAPSVAPGGETQYF.

The gene calls are TRBV4-3 and TRBJ1-5; weak D call: TRBD1 (6 bases). The V gene lost 4 bases and the J gene lost 0 bases, with 13 bases spanning the gap. This CDR3 has 16 amino acids. The V gene's germline CDR1 is LGHNA and CDR2 YSLEER. CDR3 residues: CASSLARTASNQPQHF. The CDR3 DNA reads TGCGCCAGCAGCCTCGCGAGGACAGCTAGCAATCAGCCCCAGCATTTT.

A word on this clonotype: Sequence at one end of the junction differs from germline and may be a read error. The chain employs TRBV4-1 and TRBJ2-1, with D possibly TRBD1 on 5 matching bases. The CDR3 has 21 amino acids. Germline CDR1 MGHRA, CDR2 YSYEKL. DNA of the CDR3: TGCGCCAGCCGCCATACGACCAGCAGGGTGGACGGTCTCTCTCATATCGATGAGCAGTTCTTC. Translation: CASRHTTSRVDGLSHIDEQFF.

This clonotype was picked up many times. This chain joins TRBV7-6 and TRBJ2-2; D uncertain. V dropped 5 bases and J dropped 9 bases, with 10 bases sitting between them. The CDR3 consists of 12 residues. Germline lookup yields CDR1 SGHVS and CDR2 FNYEAQ. This CDR3 is CASSPKKWELFF. DNA of the CDR3: TGTGCCAGCAGCCCCAAAAAGTGGGAGCTGTTTTTT.

This clonotype has ten or more counts. V gene TRBV7-8 combines with J gene TRBJ2-3; a weak D match, TRBD2 (6 bases). V shed 4 bases and J shed 0 bases, with 17 bases lying between them. The CDR3 has 17 residues. Germline CDR1 reads SGHVS; CDR2 reads FQNEAQ. Written as DNA, the CDR3 is TGTGCCAGCAGCTCGCGACTAGAACCTCCTAGCACAGATACGCAGTATTTT. It yields the protein CASSSRLEPPSTDTQYF. Looking up the rest from reference TRBV7-8 and TRBJ2-3 gives the full variable domain: GAGVSQSPRYKVAKRGQDVALRCDPISGHVSLFWYQQALGQGPEFLTYFQNEAQLDKSGLPSDRFFAERPEGSVSTLKIQRTQQEDSAVYLCASSSRLEPPSTDTQYFGPGTRLTVL.

The V call is TRBV5-1, the J call TRBJ2-7, with D perhaps matching TRBD2 (5 bases). This CDR3 has 12 amino acids. Trimming pared 1 base from V and 6 bases from J, leaving 8 bases between. The germline V gene has CDR1 SGHRS and CDR2 YFSETQ. The CDR3 bases are TGCGCCAGCAGCTTGCCGGGGAGCGAGCAGTACTTC. Its protein is CASSLPGSEQYF.

This CDR3 is CASSYSQDRAGTYYEQYF. The CDR3 nucleotides read TGTGCCAGCAGTTACTCTCAAGACCGGGCCGGAACCTACTACGAGCAGTACTTC. The rearrangement uses TRBV6-2 or TRBV6-3 and TRBJ2-7; D is uncertain. The length of the CDR3 is 18 residues. Deletions cut 0 bases from V and 3 bases from J, with 21 bases between. CDR1 and CDR2 (germline): MNHEY, SVGEGT.

This chain joins TRBV2 and TRBJ2-2; 11 bases are shared with TRBD1. Trimming took 6 bases from V and 6 from J; bases not matched to a gene: 6. The CDR3 runs to 15 residues. The germline V gene has CDR1 SNHLY and CDR2 FYNNEI. As DNA, the CDR3 is TGTGCCAGCAGCCCGGGGACAGGGGGTTCCGGGGAGCTGTTTTTT. Translating gives CASSPGTGGSGELFF.

This clonotype turned up a few times. The CDR3 loop reads CASSRLQDNEQFF. The CDR3 bases are TGTGCCAGCAGTAGACTACAGGACAATGAGCAGTTCTTC. The rearrangement uses TRBV27 and TRBJ2-1; the D call may be TRBD1 or TRBD2 (5 bases each). There are 13 residues in the CDR3. Trimming left V 5 bases short and J 5 bases short, with 10 bases between. Germline CDR1 and CDR2: MNHEY and SMNVEV (reference sequence).

This clonotype was seen repeatedly, ten times or more. CDR3 in DNA: TGTGCCAGCAGCAGGGGATCAGATACGCAGTATTTT. This translates into CASSRGSDTQYF. This sequence joins TRBV6-1 and TRBJ2-3, with D possibly matching TRBD1 (6 bases). With 6 bases removed from V and 4 bases from J, the gap between germline ends came to 8 bases. The length of the CDR3 is 12 residues. CDR1 is MNHNS, CDR2 SASEGT, per germline.

The chain is built from TRBV14 and TRBJ2-7; possibly TRBD1 for D (5 bases). The ends were cut back, 3 bases at V and 0 bases at J, with 9 bases in the middle. The CDR3 extends over 14 amino acids. In germline, CDR1 is SGHDN, CDR2 FVKESK. CDR3 region: CASSHDQGSYEQYF. In DNA, the CDR3 is TGTGCCAGCAGCCATGATCAGGGCTCCTACGAGCAGTACTTC. Together with reference TRBV14 and TRBJ2-7, the CDR3 gives the full variable domain: EAGVTQFPSHSVIEKGQTVTLRCDPISGHDNLYWYRRVMGKEIKFLLHFVKESKQDESGMPNNRFLAERTGGTYSTLKVQPAELEDSGVYFCASSHDQGSYEQYFGPGTRLTVT.

The table lists this clonotype with many counts. The V call is TRBV28, the J call TRBJ2-1, with D tentatively TRBD2 (6 bases). CDR3 length: 16 amino acids. V was trimmed by 5 bases and J by 2 bases, leaving 16 bases between them. The germline CDR1 and CDR2 sequences are MDHEN and SYDVKM. CDR3 sequence: CASSPLWGETYNEQFF. The CDR3 DNA follows: TGTGCCAGCAGTCCGCTATGGGGGGAAACCTACAATGAGCAGTTCTTC.

With respect to this clonotype: A much bigger clone sits one base away, suggesting this may be a read error. The chain links TRBV7-2 to TRBJ2-7, with unresolved D. CDR3 length: 16 amino acids. V lost 1 base and J 2 bases, leaving 15 bases between the germline ends. Germline values: CDR1 SGHTA, CDR2 FQGNSA. CDR3: CASSLVRSTNPYEQYF. In DNA form, the CDR3 reads TGTGCCAGCAGCTTAGTTCGGAGCACCAATCCCTACGAGCAGTACTTC.

The rearrangement joins TRBV4-3 to TRBJ2-1; possibly TRBD1 for D (6 bases). The CDR3 runs 16 residues. Per the germline V gene, CDR1 is LGHNA and CDR2 is YSLEER. Trimming pared 4 bases from V and 4 bases from J, leaving 17 bases between. CDR3 residues: CASSPGYRTDYNEQFF. CDR3 DNA sequence: TGCGCCAGCAGCCCGGGCTATCGGACAGATTACAATGAGCAGTTCTTC.

This rearrangement joins TRBV7-6 to TRBJ1-5; D is unclear. Germline loops: CDR1 SGHVS, CDR2 FNYEAQ. Trimming took 0 bases from V and 8 from J, leaving 5 bases between them. The CDR3 consists of 12 residues. The CDR3 DNA follows: TGTGCCAGCAGCTTAGCGAAGGAGCCCCAGCATTTT. It encodes CASSLAKEPQHF.